This T cell receptor beta chain was profiled in a study of T cell changes during pregnancy in multiple sclerosis. Generated by immunoSEQ multiplex PCR, the TCRdb table keeps only in-frame clones and is missing some. The table records some 100,000 clones, around 90% of them present only once. The germline V gene encodes CDR1 MNHNS and CDR2 SASEGT. The CDR3 length is 14 residues. The junction had 8 bases not matched to a gene; V was cut back by 5 bases and J by 8 bases. The origin of this receptor is a female donor with multiple sclerosis, enrolled in a pregnancy study. Material: peripheral blood, obtained in the second trimester of pregnancy. The V gene is TRBV6-1, the J gene TRBJ1-4, with TRBD1 matching over 7 bases. The CDR3 loop is CASSYDRVVEKLFF. The CDR3 region has the DNA TGTGCCAGCAGTTATGACAGGGTCGTGGAAAAACTGTTTTTT.